The rows below give T cell receptor beta chains drawn from one sample of a study of cytomegalovirus exposure and HLA in healthy donors. Produced via immunoSEQ multiplex PCR; TCRdb's table is partial and in-frame only. The data hold 70,000 or so clones, with 90% to 95% observed a single time. The material sequenced was PBMCs. These receptors originate from a man aged 18 to 29 in good health and CMV-seronegative. The conserved cysteine and the conserved F or W are not part of the CDR3 here. The order of the fields is V gene, J gene, CDR3 protein.

TRBV30	TRBJ2-7	AFLKREMNSYEQY
TRBV5-6	TRBJ1-4	ASSLLNEKLF
TRBV28	TRBJ2-2	ASSSFRLAGRTGELF
TRBV7-2	TRBJ2-2	ASSFRASSGGTGELF
TRBV2	TRBJ1-3	AGAVAGNTIY
TRBV28	TRBJ1-1	ASSLWSDGDSTEAF
TRBV6-5	TRBJ2-1	ASSYQAGGRNEQF
TRBV7-3	TRBJ2-2	ASSPRGPSNTGELF
TRBV7-2	TRBJ2-3	ASSLVGPGGNTQY
TRBV29-1	TRBJ2-3	SVEREGTDTQY
TRBV28	TRBJ1-1	ASSLKFAGDTEAF
TRBV10-3	TRBJ2-4	AISEGQIAKNIQY
TRBV28	TRBJ1-5	ASNTRGSGNQPQH
TRBV7-8	TRBJ2-7	ASSLARDFYEQY
TRBV7-6	TRBJ2-2	ASSPRTENTGELF
TRBV11-1	TRBJ2-1	ASSPQKSSYNEQF
TRBV6-1	TRBJ2-6	ASSENLLAGVIGSGANVLT
TRBV28	TRBJ1-2	ASSLYILGGALGYT
TRBV5-4	TRBJ2-2	ASSAGLAGLIGELF
TRBV5-1	TRBJ2-7	ASSPIDRAWEQY
TRBV4-3	TRBJ1-1	ASSLLRQNTEAF
TRBV28	TRBJ1-1	ASTRGFGKAF
TRBV7-3	TRBJ2-1	ASSFDSTYNEQF
TRBV4-2	TRBJ2-5	ASSLDVTAKRNSVQY
TRBV5-8	TRBJ2-5	ASSWYRGRETQY
TRBV19	TRBJ2-7	ASRPGTGSYEQY
TRBV14	TRBJ2-7	ASSQFKTGRYYEQY
TRBV7-8	TRBJ1-4	ASTPAGAGANEKLF
TRBV9	TRBJ2-3	ASSVDQREVTQY
TRBV28	TRBJ1-3	RAGGRNTIY
TRBV5-6	TRBJ1-4	ASSSRTGRSEKLF
TRBV5-8	TRBJ1-5	ASSSYTGLSNQPQH
TRBV28	TRBJ2-1	ASSSLREASYNEQF
TRBV21-1	TRBJ1-2	ASSKALGHYGYT
TRBV5-1	TRBJ2-3	ASSADRAPSPDTQY
TRBV7-3	TRBJ2-3	ASSQRTSGSSTDTQY
TRBV28	TRBJ1-5	ASSSTGREQPQH
TRBV30	TRBJ2-7	AWSVRGTIRSSYEQY
TRBV5-1	TRBJ1-3	ASSFSGPRGNTIY
TRBV6-4	TRBJ1-2	ASSEGHSSRGYT
TRBV7-8	TRBJ2-7	ASSPRVLNEQY
TRBV6-5	TRBJ1-2	ASSYLYTNYGYT